This TCR beta chain was sequenced in a study of memory CD8 T cells in hepatitis C reinfection. About the study: HCV reinfection: RNA-positive following two negative tests at least 60 days apart. Peak reinfection samples were taken 3 to 8 weeks after detection.

The time point: peak reinfection, 3 to 8 weeks after reinfection detection. TCR sequencing was done directly ex vivo on sorted cells, without expansion in vitro. Donors came from people who inject drugs enrolled in HEPCO, Canada. At all three reinfection time points, viable CD3+ CD8+ CD45RO- cells from a couple of donors served as controls. The method was immunoSEQ multiplex PCR; TCRdb's version includes in-frame clones alone and lacks a portion of them. The table records about 45,000 clones, around nine tenths of them present only once. The sample comprised naive CD8+ T cells sorted from blood. This clonotype was obtained from a man aged 18-30 years with hepatitis C virus infection.

The DNA for the CDR3 is TGTGCCAGCAGTTCAGCTGGAGGGAACAATGAGCAGTTCTTC. The encoded protein is CASSSAGGNNEQFF. The genes are TRBV28 and TRBJ2-1; a possible D gene is TRBD2 (6 bases). This CDR3 comprises 14 residues. The germline V gene has CDR1 MDHEN and CDR2 SYDVKM. Trimming shortened V by 4 bases and J by 5 bases, and 12 bases separated the two germline ends.